These 13 T cell receptor beta chains were all obtained from the same sample, sequenced in a study of shared clonotypes between healthy human individuals (dated by TCRdb to the early 2020s). The library came from the immunoSEQ multiplex PCR assay. TCRdb obtained this table from immuneACCESS and retained in-frame rearrangements with V and J assigned. These tables miss some clones; where compared with another copy, unresolved V genes account for less than half of the shortfall, and the remainder is unexplained. The sample table records about 2.1 million clones; about 93% of these occur just once. The top ten hold roughly 1.8% of the sample. CD8 naive samples consisted of CD45RO-negative cells that were positively selected for CCR7, yielding a CD45RA+CCR7+ population without TemRA cells. The sequenced sample consisted of naive CD8+ T cells from PBMCs. Sample cell subset or site, as interpreted from the label and publication: CD45RA+CCR7+. The receptors originated from a young man in good health. Some clones in this sample may be carry-over from other donors' samples.

Comment on this clone: Other nucleotide sequences from this sample produce the same CDR3. The V gene is TRBV30, the J gene TRBJ1-1; D is ambiguous. The germline CDR1 and CDR2 sequences are GTSNPN and SVGIG (reference sequence). The CDR3 runs 13 residues. V gave up 0 bases and J gave up 2 bases, with 7 bases separating them. The CDR3 sequence: CAWSVTVNTEAFF. The CDR3 nucleotides read TGTGCCTGGAGTGTAACAGTTAACACTGAAGCTTTCTTT.

The chain joins TRBV6-1 to TRBJ2-3, with a possible D match to TRBD2 (5 bases). CDR1 and CDR2 from the germline V gene are MNHNS and SASEGT. V lost 3 bases to trimming and J lost 8 bases, with 15 bases between them. This CDR3 is built from 14 residues. The CDR3, as DNA: TGTGCCAGCAGTGAGACTACCCTGGATGGTACGCAGTATTTT. This translates into CASSETTLDGTQYF.

The rearrangement uses TRBV9 and TRBJ1-1, with a weak D call TRBD1 (5 bases). V lost 6 bases, J lost 9 bases, and 21 bases lay in between. The CDR3 contains 14 residues. The germline gives CDR1 SGDLS, CDR2 YYNGEE. CDR3 sequence: CASTPKGQGGKAFF. The CDR3 DNA sequence: TGTGCCAGCACCCCAAAGGGGCAGGGTGGAAAAGCTTTCTTT.

The chain employs TRBV7-2 and TRBJ1-1; D possibly corresponds to TRBD1 (6 bases). Germline CDR1 reads SGHTA; CDR2 reads FQGNSA. V lost 5 bases, J lost 0 bases, and 16 bases lay in between. This CDR3 has 16 residues. The CDR3 here is CASSTGRTDVNTEAFF. CDR3 DNA: TGTGCCAGCAGCACGGGGCGGACAGATGTGAACACTGAAGCTTTCTTT.

V gene TRBV19 combines with J gene TRBJ2-1; D tentatively reads TRBD1 or TRBD2 (6 bases each). CDR3 length: 15 residues. V lost 7 bases, J lost 0 bases, and 13 bases lay in between. CDR1 is LNHDA, CDR2 SQIVND, per germline (reference sequence). Here the CDR3 DNA reads TGTGCCAGTACCGGGGGCCAGAGCTCCTACAATGAGCAGTTCTTC. Amino acids: CASTGGQSSYNEQFF.

The V gene is TRBV14, the J gene TRBJ1-1; 7 positions agree with TRBD1. CDR1 SGHDN and CDR2 FVKESK come from the germline V gene. V gave up 6 bases and J gave up 11 bases; unmatched junction bases: 18. This CDR3 is built from 15 residues. This CDR3 reads CASSSYRGPVGSAFF. CDR3 bases: TGTGCCAGCAGTTCTTACAGGGGCCCGGTGGGGTCCGCTTTCTTT.

The CDR3 region has the DNA TGTGCCAGCAGCCCCGGGGGCGGGGGCGGACAGCCCCAGCATTTT. Translation: CASSPGGGGGQPQHF. The chain uses TRBV9 and TRBJ1-5; tentative D call: TRBD1 (6 bases). There are 15 residues in the CDR3. V was pared by 4 bases and J by 7 bases, with 18 bases between. Germline CDR1 SGDLS, CDR2 YYNGEE.

This clone was counted at least ten times. The V gene is TRBV4-3, the J gene TRBJ2-2; no clear D. CDR1 is LGHNA and CDR2 is YSLEER in the germline V gene. V lost 1 base and J 5 bases, leaving 14 bases between the germline ends. This CDR3 contains 16 residues. CDR3 amino acids: CASSQGLRSDTGELFF. DNA for the CDR3: TGCGCCAGCAGCCAAGGTCTCAGGAGCGATACCGGGGAGCTGTTTTTT.

In regard to this clone: The same CDR3 can be traced to other DNA sequences in this sample. CDR3 residues: CAISESRQLLAKNIQYF. The CDR3 region has the DNA TGTGCCATCAGTGAGTCGCGGCAGCTACTAGCCAAAAACATTCAGTACTTC. The chain uses TRBV10-3 and TRBJ2-4; the D is unclear. Germline assignment: CDR1 ENHRY and CDR2 SYGVKD. This CDR3 contains 17 residues. V lost 0 bases, J lost 0 bases, and 12 bases lay in between.

The chain is built from TRBV9 and TRBJ2-1; 9 bases line up with TRBD2. In germline, CDR1 is SGDLS, CDR2 YYNGEE. The CDR3 has 16 amino acids. V dropped 3 bases and J dropped 2; count of bases not matched to a gene: 6. CDR3 residues: CASSGRGGRAYNEQFF. CDR3 DNA sequence: TGTGCCAGCAGCGGTAGGGGCGGGAGGGCCTACAATGAGCAGTTCTTC.

Concerning this clone: At one of its ends the junction is not consistent with the germline gene, which may arise from a read error. The genes are TRBV5-1 and TRBJ2-1; D is possibly TRBD2 (6 bases). Germline-derived CDR1 and CDR2 are SGHRS and YFSETQ. This CDR3 comprises 15 residues. The CDR3 protein is CASSFTRDGGPSGVF. Written as DNA, the CDR3 is TGCGCCAGCAGCTTCACCCGCGACGGCGGACCCTCGGGGGTCTTC.

The chain employs TRBV28 and TRBJ2-7; tentatively, D is TRBD1 (6 bases). V was clipped by 7 bases and J by 4 bases, with 17 bases between them. Germline V CDR1 and CDR2: MDHEN, SYDVKM. The CDR3 covers 14 residues. CDR3 region: CASKITGNGYEQYF. The CDR3 bases are TGTGCCAGCAAAATCACAGGGAATGGGTACGAGCAGTACTTC.

The chain recombines TRBV6-4 with TRBJ2-1, with no clear D. This CDR3 is built from 15 residues. V lost 3 bases, J lost 5 bases, and 14 bases lay in between. Per the germline V gene, CDR1 is MRHNA and CDR2 is SNTAGT. As DNA, the CDR3 is TGTGCCAGCAGTGAGGGCTACGCTGGGAACAATGAGCAGTTCTTC. This encodes CASSEGYAGNNEQFF.